These T cell receptor beta chains were read from a single sample in a study of shared clonotypes between healthy human individuals. The data were produced by immunoSEQ multiplex PCR, yet TCRdb's version contains in-frame clones alone and is incomplete. The sample lists 490,000 or so clones, 79% occurring once. The sequencing sample was made of PBMCs. All receptors come from a woman between 40 and 55 years old in good health. Some clones in this sample may be carry-over from other donors' samples. Both conserved end residues are part of each CDR3. D genes are given only for firm matches. Rows give clone size only sometimes, using once, few, many, or a class for an expanded clone.

v_call	d_call	j_call	clone_size	cdr3_nt	cdr3_aa
TRBV4-1	NA	TRBJ1-4	NA	TGCGCCAGCAGCCAAGTGGGAAGGGCCGTTGAAAAACTGTTTTTT	CASSQVGRAVEKLFF
TRBV18	TRBD2	TRBJ2-7	NA	TGTGCCAGCTCACCCGGACTAGCTCCCTACGAGCAGTACTTC	CASSPGLAPYEQYF
TRBV5-1	NA	TRBJ2-6	NA	TGCGCCAGCAGCTTGGCGGTGGCCTCTGGGGCCAACGTCCTGACTTTC	CASSLAVASGANVLTF
TRBV7-2	TRBD1	TRBJ2-5	NA	TGTGCCAGTCAGGGGGCTGAGACCCAGTACTTC	CASQGAETQYF
TRBV4-3	TRBD2	TRBJ2-1	NA	TGCGCCAGCAGCTCAGGACTAGCGGGCTCCTACAATGAGCAGTTCTTC	CASSSGLAGSYNEQFF
TRBV28	NA	TRBJ1-4	NA	TGTGCCAGCAGCCCGGCCCCAACTAATGAAAAACTGTTTTTT	CASSPAPTNEKLFF
TRBV7-2	NA	TRBJ2-3	NA	TGTGCCAGCAGCCTCTACACAGATACGCAGTATTTT	CASSLYTDTQYF
TRBV6-1	TRBD1	TRBJ1-2	NA	TGTGCCAGCAGGTCCGGGACAGGGCCCTATGGCTACACCTTC	CASRSGTGPYGYTF
TRBV18	NA	TRBJ1-1	NA	TGTGCCAGCTCATACATAAGAGGGGACACTGAAGCTTTCTTT	CASSYIRGDTEAFF
TRBV19	TRBD2	TRBJ2-7	few	TGTGCCAGTAGTAACTCCCCGGGGGGGCGCGGATACGAGCAGTACTTC	CASSNSPGGRGYEQYF
TRBV4-3	NA	TRBJ2-6	NA	TGCGCCAGCAGCCAAGATGGGTCCTCTGGGGCCAACGTCCTGACTTTC	CASSQDGSSGANVLTF